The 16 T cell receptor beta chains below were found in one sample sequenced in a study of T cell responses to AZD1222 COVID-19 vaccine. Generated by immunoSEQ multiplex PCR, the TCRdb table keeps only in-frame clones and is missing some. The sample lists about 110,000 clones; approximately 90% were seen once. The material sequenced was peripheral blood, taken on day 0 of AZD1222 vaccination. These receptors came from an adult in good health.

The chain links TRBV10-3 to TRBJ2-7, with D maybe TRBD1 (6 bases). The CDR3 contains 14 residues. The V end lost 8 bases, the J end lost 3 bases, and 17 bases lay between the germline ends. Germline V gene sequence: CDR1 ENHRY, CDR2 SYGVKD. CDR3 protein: CAISFQGQFYEQYF. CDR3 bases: TGTGCCATCTCGTTTCAGGGGCAGTTCTACGAGCAGTACTTC.

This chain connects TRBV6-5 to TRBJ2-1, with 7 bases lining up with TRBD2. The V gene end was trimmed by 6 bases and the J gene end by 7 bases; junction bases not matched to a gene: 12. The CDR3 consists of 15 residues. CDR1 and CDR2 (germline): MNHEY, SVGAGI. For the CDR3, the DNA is TGTGCCAGCAGCCGCCAGAGCGGGGTAGGTAATGAGCAGTTCTTC. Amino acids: CASSRQSGVGNEQFF.

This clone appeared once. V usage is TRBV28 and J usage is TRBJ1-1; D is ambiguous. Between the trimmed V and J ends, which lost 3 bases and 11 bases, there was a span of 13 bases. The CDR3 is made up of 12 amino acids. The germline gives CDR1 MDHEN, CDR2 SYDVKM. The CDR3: CASSFRMRTAFF. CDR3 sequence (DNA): TGTGCCAGCAGTTTCCGCATGAGAACGGCTTTCTTT. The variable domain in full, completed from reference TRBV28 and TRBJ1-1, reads DVKVTQSSRYLVKRTGEKVFLECVQDMDHENMFWYRQDPGLGLRLIYFSYDVKMKEKGDIPEGYSVSREKKERFSLILESASTNQTSMYLCASSFRMRTAFFGQGTRLTVV.

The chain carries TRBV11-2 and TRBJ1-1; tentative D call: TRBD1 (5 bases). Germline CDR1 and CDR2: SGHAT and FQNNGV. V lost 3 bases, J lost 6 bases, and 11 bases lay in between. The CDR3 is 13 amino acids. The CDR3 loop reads CASSLRGPPEAFF. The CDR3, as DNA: TGTGCCAGCAGCTTGAGGGGTCCCCCTGAAGCTTTCTTT.

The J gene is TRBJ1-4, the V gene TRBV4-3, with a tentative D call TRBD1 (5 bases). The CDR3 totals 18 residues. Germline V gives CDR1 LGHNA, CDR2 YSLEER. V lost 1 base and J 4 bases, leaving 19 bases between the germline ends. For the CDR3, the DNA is TGCGCCAGCAGCCAAGGAAAAGGGGAAAGGACCCGTAATGAAAAACTGTTTTTT. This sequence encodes CASSQGKGERTRNEKLFF.

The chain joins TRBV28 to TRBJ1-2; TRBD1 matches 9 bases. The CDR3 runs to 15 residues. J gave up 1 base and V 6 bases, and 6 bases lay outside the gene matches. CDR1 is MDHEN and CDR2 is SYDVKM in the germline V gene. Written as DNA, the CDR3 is TGTGCCAGCAGACCCCGACAGGGGGTTAACTATGGCTACACCTTC. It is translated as CASRPRQGVNYGYTF.

The CDR3 bases are TGCGCCAGCAGCTTCCTGGACAGAGGAACCTACGAGCAGTACTTC. Encoded protein: CASSFLDRGTYEQYF. The chain has TRBV5-1 and TRBJ2-7, with TRBD1 as a possible D gene (6 bases). CDR3 size: 15 residues. The ends were cut back, 2 bases at V and 2 bases at J, with 14 bases in the middle. From germline, CDR1 is SGHRS and CDR2 YFSETQ. The entire variable domain, with the rest obtained from reference TRBV5-1 and TRBJ2-7, is as follows: KAGVTQTPRYLIKTRGQQVTLSCSPISGHRSVSWYQQTPGQGLQFLFEYFSETQRNKGNFPGRFSGRQFSNSRSEMNVSTLELGDSALYLCASSFLDRGTYEQYFGPGTRLTVT.

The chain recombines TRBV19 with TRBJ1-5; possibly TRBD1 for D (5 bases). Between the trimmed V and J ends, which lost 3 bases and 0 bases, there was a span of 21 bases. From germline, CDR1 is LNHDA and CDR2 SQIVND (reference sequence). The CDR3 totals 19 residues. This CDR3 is CASSIRKGQPRGSNQPQHF. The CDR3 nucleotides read TGTGCCAGTAGTATTCGTAAAGGACAACCCCGGGGTAGCAATCAGCCCCAGCATTTT.

DNA for the CDR3: TGTGCCAGCAGAACAATAAACCAGGGTTCTGAAGCTTTCTTT. Protein: CASRTINQGSEAFF. The chain has TRBV6-5 and TRBJ1-1, with a weak D call TRBD1 (5 bases). Per the germline V gene, CDR1 is MNHEY and CDR2 is SVGAGI. V dropped 6 bases and J dropped 6 bases, with 17 bases sitting between them. The CDR3 has 14 amino acids.

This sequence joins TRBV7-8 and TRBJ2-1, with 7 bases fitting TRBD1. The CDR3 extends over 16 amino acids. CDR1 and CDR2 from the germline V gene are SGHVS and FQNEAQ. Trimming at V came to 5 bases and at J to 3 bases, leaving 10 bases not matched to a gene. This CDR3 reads CASSTPRTGYYNEQFF. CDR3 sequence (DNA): TGTGCCAGCAGCACCCCGAGGACAGGATACTACAATGAGCAGTTCTTC.

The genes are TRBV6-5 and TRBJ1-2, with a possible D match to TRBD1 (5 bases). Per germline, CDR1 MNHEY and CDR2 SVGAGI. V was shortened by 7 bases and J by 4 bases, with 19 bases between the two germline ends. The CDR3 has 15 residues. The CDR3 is CASTLPGAGSYGYTF. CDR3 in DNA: TGTGCCAGCACCCTCCCCGGGGCCGGGAGCTATGGCTACACCTTC.

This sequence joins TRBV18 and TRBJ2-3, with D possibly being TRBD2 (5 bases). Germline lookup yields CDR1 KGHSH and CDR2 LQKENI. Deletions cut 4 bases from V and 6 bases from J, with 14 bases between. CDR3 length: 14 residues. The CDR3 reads CASSRTGPLDTQYF. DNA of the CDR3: TGTGCCAGCTCACGGACTGGCCCCCTGGATACGCAGTATTTT.

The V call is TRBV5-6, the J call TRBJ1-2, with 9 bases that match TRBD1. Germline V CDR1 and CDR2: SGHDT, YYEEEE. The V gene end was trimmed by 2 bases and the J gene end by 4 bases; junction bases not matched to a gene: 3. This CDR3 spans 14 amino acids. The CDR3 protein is CASSLKTGGYGYTF. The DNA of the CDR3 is TGTGCCAGCAGCTTAAAGACAGGGGGCTATGGCTACACCTTC.

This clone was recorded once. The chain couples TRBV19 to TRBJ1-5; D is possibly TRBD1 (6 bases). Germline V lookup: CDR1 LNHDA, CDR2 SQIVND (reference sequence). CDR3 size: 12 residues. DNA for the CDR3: TGTAATCCGACAGGACCTAAGGAGCCCCAGCATTTT. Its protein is CNPTGPKEPQHF.

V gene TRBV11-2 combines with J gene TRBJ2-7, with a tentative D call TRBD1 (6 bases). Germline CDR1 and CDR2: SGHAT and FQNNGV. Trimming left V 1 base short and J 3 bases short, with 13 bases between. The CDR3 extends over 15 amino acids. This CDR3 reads CASSLVQGAFYEQYF. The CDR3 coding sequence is TGTGCCAGCAGCTTAGTACAGGGAGCCTTCTACGAGCAGTACTTC.

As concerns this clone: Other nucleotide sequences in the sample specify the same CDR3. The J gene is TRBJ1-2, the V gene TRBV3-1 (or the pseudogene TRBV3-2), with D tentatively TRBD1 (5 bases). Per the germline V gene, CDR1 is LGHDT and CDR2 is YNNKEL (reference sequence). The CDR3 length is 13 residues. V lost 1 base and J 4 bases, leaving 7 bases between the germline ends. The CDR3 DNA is TGTGCCAGCAGCCAAGGGGGGTCCTATGGCTACACCTTC. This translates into CASSQGGSYGYTF.